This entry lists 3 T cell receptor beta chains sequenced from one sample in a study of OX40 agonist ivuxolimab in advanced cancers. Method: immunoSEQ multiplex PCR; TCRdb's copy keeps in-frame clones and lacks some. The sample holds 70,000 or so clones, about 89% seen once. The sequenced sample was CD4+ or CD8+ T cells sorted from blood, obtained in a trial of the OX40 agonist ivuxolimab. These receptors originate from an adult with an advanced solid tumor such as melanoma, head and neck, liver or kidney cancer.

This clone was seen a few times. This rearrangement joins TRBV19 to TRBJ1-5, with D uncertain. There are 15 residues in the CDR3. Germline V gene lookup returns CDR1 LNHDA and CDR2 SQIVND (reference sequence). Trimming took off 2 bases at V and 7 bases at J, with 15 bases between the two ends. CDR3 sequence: CASSIKGPGSQPQHF. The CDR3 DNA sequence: TGTGCCAGTAGTATAAAAGGCCCGGGCAGCCAGCCCCAGCATTTT.

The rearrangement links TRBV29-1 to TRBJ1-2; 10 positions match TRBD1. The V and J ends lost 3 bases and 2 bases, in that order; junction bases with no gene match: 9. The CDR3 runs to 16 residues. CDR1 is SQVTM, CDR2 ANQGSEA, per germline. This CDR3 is CSVESWGQGKNYGYTF. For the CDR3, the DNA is TGCAGCGTTGAGAGTTGGGGACAGGGGAAAAACTATGGCTACACCTTC.

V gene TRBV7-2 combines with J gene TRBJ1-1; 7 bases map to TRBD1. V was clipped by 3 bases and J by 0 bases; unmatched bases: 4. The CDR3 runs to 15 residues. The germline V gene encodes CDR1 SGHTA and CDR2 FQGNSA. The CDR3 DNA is TGTGCCAGCAGCTTCGCACAGGGGATGAACACTGAAGCTTTCTTT. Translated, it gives CASSFAQGMNTEAFF.